The 20 T cell receptor beta chains listed next were all sequenced from one sample in a study of Tregs in tolerant kidney transplant recipients. Here immunoSEQ multiplex PCR was the method, and the copy in TCRdb shows in-frame clones only, minus some. The sample has some 70,000 clones; roughly 84% are singletons. Input material: CD4+ T cells from blood. The receptors stem from a human donor in good health.

The chain joins TRBV19 to TRBJ1-2; no firm D call. The CDR3 runs 12 residues. Trimming took 1 base from V and 5 from J, leaving 5 bases between them. CDR1 and CDR2 (germline): LNHDA, SQIVND (reference sequence). This chain's CDR3 is CASSIARYGYTF. The CDR3 nucleotides read TGTGCCAGTAGTATAGCTCGGTATGGCTACACCTTC.

The rearrangement joins TRBV29-1 to TRBJ1-2; 9 nucleotides match TRBD1. The CDR3 has 17 residues. The ends lost 4 bases at V and 3 bases at J; junction bases unmatched: 15. Germline-derived CDR1 and CDR2 are SQVTM and ANQGSEA. The CDR3 is CSVAPGQGYDRDYGYTF. Written as DNA, the CDR3 is TGCAGCGTTGCTCCTGGACAGGGGTATGACAGGGACTATGGCTACACCTTC.

This clone was observed a single time. The chain has TRBV2 and TRBJ1-3; 7 bases align to TRBD1. Germline assignment: CDR1 SNHLY and CDR2 FYNNEI. V lost 4 bases to trimming and J lost 6 bases; unmatched junction nucleotides: 6. This CDR3 contains 14 residues. The CDR3 sequence is CASSVTGTENTIYF. CDR3 nucleotide sequence: TGTGCCAGCAGTGTTACGGGGACAGAAAACACCATATATTTT. Together with reference TRBV2 and TRBJ1-3, the CDR3 gives the full variable domain: EPEVTQTPSHQVTQMGQEVILRCVPISNHLYFYWYRQILGQKVEFLVSFYNNEISEKSEIFDDQFSVERPDGSNFTLKIRSTKLEDSAMYFCASSVTGTENTIYFGEGSWLTVV.

The genes are TRBV4-3 and TRBJ2-5, with D perhaps matching TRBD2 (7 bases). The V gene's germline CDR1 is LGHNA and CDR2 YSLEER. V was pared by 0 bases and J by 6 bases, with 14 bases between. This CDR3 contains 15 residues. The CDR3 loop is CASSQDEGEGKTQYF. The CDR3 DNA reads as TGCGCCAGCAGCCAAGATGAGGGGGAGGGGAAGACCCAGTACTTC.

The V and J genes are TRBV6-5 and TRBJ1-2; TRBD1 aligns across 12 bases. V was pared by 8 bases and J by 7 bases, with 11 bases of the junction left unmatched. This CDR3 has 15 amino acids. Germline assignment: CDR1 MNHEY and CDR2 SVGAGI. The CDR3 is CASSATGDRGLGYTF. The CDR3 DNA sequence: TGTGCCAGCTCTGCGACCGGGGACAGGGGGCTTGGCTACACCTTC.

This sequence joins TRBV9 and TRBJ2-1; 10 bases match TRBD2. V gave up 1 base and J gave up 9 bases; unmatched junction bases: 7. The germline gives CDR1 SGDLS, CDR2 YYNGEE. The CDR3 sequence is 15 residues long. The chain's CDR3 is CASSVSVAGGGEQFF. The DNA of the CDR3 is TGTGCCAGCAGCGTATCGGTAGCGGGGGGTGGTGAGCAGTTCTTC.

The V call is TRBV10-3, the J call TRBJ2-5; a weak D match, TRBD1 (5 bases). Trimming cost V 10 bases and J 4 bases, with 10 bases left between them. Germline assignment: CDR1 ENHRY and CDR2 SYGVKD. The CDR3 is 11 residues long. Here the CDR3 DNA reads TGTGCCACCAGGGATTCAGAGACCCAGTACTTC. Residues: CATRDSETQYF.

The chain joins TRBV7-2 to TRBJ2-2; no definite D call. V dropped 1 base and J dropped 2 bases, with 2 bases sitting between them. The CDR3 runs to 13 residues. CDR1 and CDR2 (germline): SGHTA, FQGNSA. CDR3 region: CASSLDNTGELFF. For the CDR3, the DNA is TGTGCCAGCAGCTTAGATAACACCGGGGAGCTGTTTTTT.

The chain joins TRBV6-5 to TRBJ2-5; 8 positions match TRBD2. The CDR3 sequence is 13 residues long. The germline V gene encodes CDR1 MNHEY and CDR2 SVGAGI. Losses at the gene ends were 6 bases for V and 4 bases for J; bases not matched to a gene: 4. The CDR3 nucleotides are TGTGCCAGCAGGCGGGGGGTAGGAGAGACCCAGTACTTC. It yields the protein CASRRGVGETQYF.

This clone has just one count. This chain uses TRBV7-9 with TRBJ2-3, with unresolved D. The germline gives CDR1 SEHNR, CDR2 FQNEAQ (reference sequence). V gave up 1 base and J gave up 4 bases, with 3 bases separating them. This CDR3 has 12 amino acids. The CDR3 is CASSLGADTQYF. The CDR3, as DNA: TGTGCCAGCAGCTTAGGGGCAGATACGCAGTATTTT.

The rearrangement links TRBV10-1 to TRBJ2-1; 7 bases match TRBD2. Per the germline V gene, CDR1 is WNHNN and CDR2 is SYGVQD (reference sequence). After removal of 2 bases from V and 2 bases from J, the junction contained 6 bases not matched to a gene. The CDR3 contains 16 residues. The CDR3 here is CASSERASGAYNEQFF. CDR3 bases: TGCGCCAGCAGTGAGAGGGCTAGCGGAGCCTACAATGAGCAGTTCTTC.

The rearrangement uses TRBV7-3 and TRBJ2-3; no reliable D call. V was clipped by 5 bases and J by 6 bases, with 9 bases between them. This CDR3 spans 12 amino acids. Germline V gene data show CDR1 as SGHTA and CDR2 as FQGTGA. DNA of the CDR3: TGTGCCAGCAGCCCCCCCGGGGATACGCAGTATTTT. Its protein product is CASSPPGDTQYF.

J is TRBJ2-3 and V is TRBV2; D unresolved. V lost 3 bases to trimming and J lost 4 bases, with 5 bases between them. The CDR3 extends over 12 amino acids. Germline V gene sequence: CDR1 SNHLY, CDR2 FYNNEI. The DNA of the CDR3 is TGTGCCAGCAGTGATCGGTCAGATACGCAGTATTTT. This codes for CASSDRSDTQYF.

CDR3 region: CASSGPGGTGELFF. CDR3 nucleotides: TGTGCCAGCAGCGGGCCTGGAGGGACCGGGGAGCTGTTTTTT. The chain is built from TRBV6-6 and TRBJ2-2; D might be TRBD2 (6 bases). The ends were cut back, 6 bases at V and 5 bases at J, with 13 bases in the middle. The CDR3 covers 14 residues. Germline values: CDR1 MNHNY, CDR2 SVGAGI (reference sequence).

The chain carries TRBV7-2 and TRBJ2-1; 7 bases map to TRBD2. The CDR3 length is 14 residues. The V and J ends lost 6 bases and 5 bases, in that order; junction bases with no gene match: 7. Looked up from germline, CDR1 is SGHTA and CDR2 is FQGNSA. The CDR3 sequence is CASSSLGTNNEQFF. The CDR3 DNA reads as TGTGCCAGCAGTTCCCTGGGGACTAACAATGAGCAGTTCTTC.

This clone was seen a few times. V usage is TRBV7-9 and J usage is TRBJ1-4, with 8 bases aligning to TRBD1. Per the germline V gene, CDR1 is SEHNR and CDR2 is FQNEAQ (reference sequence). V was clipped by 5 bases and J by 8 bases; unmatched bases: 4. This CDR3 has 13 residues. CDR3 sequence (DNA): TGTGCCAGCAGCCGTGGACAGGGCGAAAAACTGTTTTTT. Amino acid sequence: CASSRGQGEKLFF.

The gene calls are TRBV11-2 and TRBJ1-6; D is unresolved. The germline V and J ends were trimmed by 4 bases and 7 bases, with 8 bases remaining between them. Germline V gene sequence: CDR1 SGHAT, CDR2 FQNNGV. The CDR3 length is 13 residues. CDR3 amino acids: CASSWATNSPLHF. The CDR3 bases are TGTGCCAGCAGCTGGGCAACGAATTCACCCCTCCACTTT.

The J gene is TRBJ1-2, the V gene TRBV5-4; 7 bases are shared with TRBD1. CDR1 is SGHNT, CDR2 YYREEE, per germline (reference sequence). The CDR3 loop spans 17 amino acids. V lost 5 bases, J lost 0 bases, and 13 bases stayed unmatched. CDR3 sequence reads: CASRLQPARGANYGYTF. The CDR3 nucleotides are TGTGCCAGCAGACTTCAGCCAGCCAGGGGGGCTAACTATGGCTACACCTTC.

This clone was seen just once. The chain combines TRBV7-9 with TRBJ2-6; TRBD2 is a possible D gene (6 bases). V shed 0 bases and J shed 0 bases, with 9 bases lying between them. Germline CDR1 is SEHNR and CDR2 is FQNEAQ (reference sequence). The CDR3 is 17 residues long. The CDR3 DNA sequence: TGTGCCAGCAGCTTAGCGGGAGGATACTCTGGGGCCAACGTCCTGACTTTC. Amino acid sequence: CASSLAGGYSGANVLTF. Full variable domain (missing parts from reference TRBV7-9 and TRBJ2-6): DTGVSQNPRHKITKRGQNVTFRCDPISEHNRLYWYRQTLGQGPEFLTYFQNEAQLEKSRLLSDRFSAERPKGSFSTLEIQRTEQGDSAMYLCASSLAGGYSGANVLTFGAGSRLTVL.

J is TRBJ1-1 and V is TRBV5-4; D is undetermined. Trimming cost V 2 bases and J 7 bases, with 9 bases left between them. Germline V gives CDR1 SGHNT, CDR2 YYREEE (reference sequence). The CDR3 spans 12 residues. The CDR3 loop is CASSFIENEAFF. The CDR3 DNA sequence: TGTGCCAGCAGCTTCATAGAGAATGAAGCTTTCTTT.